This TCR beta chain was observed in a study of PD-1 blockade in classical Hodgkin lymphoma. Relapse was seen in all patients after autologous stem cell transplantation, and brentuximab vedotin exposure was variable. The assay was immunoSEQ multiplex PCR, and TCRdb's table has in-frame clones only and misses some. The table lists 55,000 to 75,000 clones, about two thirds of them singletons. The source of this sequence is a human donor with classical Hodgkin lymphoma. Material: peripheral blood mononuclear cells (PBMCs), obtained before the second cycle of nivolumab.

CDR3 sequence (DNA): TGCGCCAGCAGCCAAGATGGGGCAGGGCTTAATGAAAAACTGTTTTTT. Translating it yields CASSQDGAGLNEKLFF. The J gene is TRBJ1-4, the V gene TRBV4-1, with D perhaps matching TRBD1 (5 bases). Trimming took 0 bases from V and 4 from J, leaving 12 bases between them. From germline, CDR1 is MGHRA and CDR2 YSYEKL. The CDR3 contains 16 residues.